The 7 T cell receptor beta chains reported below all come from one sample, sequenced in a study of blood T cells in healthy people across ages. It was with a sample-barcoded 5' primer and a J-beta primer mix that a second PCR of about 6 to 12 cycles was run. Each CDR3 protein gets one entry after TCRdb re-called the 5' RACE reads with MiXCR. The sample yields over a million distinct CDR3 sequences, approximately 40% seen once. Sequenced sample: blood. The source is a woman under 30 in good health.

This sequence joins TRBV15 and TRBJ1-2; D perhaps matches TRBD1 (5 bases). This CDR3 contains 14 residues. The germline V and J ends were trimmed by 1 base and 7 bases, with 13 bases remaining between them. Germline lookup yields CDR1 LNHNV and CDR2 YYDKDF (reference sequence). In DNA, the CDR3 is TGTGCCACCAGCAGAGTCGTCAGGGAGGGTGGCTACACCTTC. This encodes CATSRVVREGGYTF.

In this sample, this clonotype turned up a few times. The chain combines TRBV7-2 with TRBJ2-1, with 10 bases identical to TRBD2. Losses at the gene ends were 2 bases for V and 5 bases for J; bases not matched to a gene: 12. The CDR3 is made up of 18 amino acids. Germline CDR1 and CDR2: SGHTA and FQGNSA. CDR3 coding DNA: TGTGCCAGCAGCTTATGGGGGTCAGCGGGGGGGCGCGACAATGAGCAGTTCTTC. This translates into CASSLWGSAGGRDNEQFF.

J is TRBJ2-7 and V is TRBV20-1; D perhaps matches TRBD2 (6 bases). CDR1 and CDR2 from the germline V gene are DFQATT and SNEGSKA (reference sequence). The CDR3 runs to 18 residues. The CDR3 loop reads CRFQASQRANPSSYEQYF. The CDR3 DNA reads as TGCAGGTTCCAGGCATCTCAGCGGGCGAACCCAAGCTCCTACGAGCAGTACTTC.

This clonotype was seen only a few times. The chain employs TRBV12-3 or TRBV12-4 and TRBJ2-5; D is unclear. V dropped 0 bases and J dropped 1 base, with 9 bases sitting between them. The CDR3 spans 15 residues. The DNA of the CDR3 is TGTGCCAGCAGTTTAGCGGACGGGTCCCAAGAGACCCAGTACTTC. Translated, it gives CASSLADGSQETQYF.

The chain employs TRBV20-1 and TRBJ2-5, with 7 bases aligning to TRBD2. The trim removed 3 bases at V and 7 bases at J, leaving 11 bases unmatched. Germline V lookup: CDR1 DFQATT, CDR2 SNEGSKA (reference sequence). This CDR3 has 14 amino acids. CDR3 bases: TGCAGTGCTAGTTCGAGCGGGATGGAGGGGACCCAGTACTTC. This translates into CSASSSGMEGTQYF.

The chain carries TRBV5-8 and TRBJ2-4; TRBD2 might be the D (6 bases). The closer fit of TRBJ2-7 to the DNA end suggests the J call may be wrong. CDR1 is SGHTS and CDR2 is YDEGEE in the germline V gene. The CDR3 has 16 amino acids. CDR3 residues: CASSRNRGLVNYEQYF. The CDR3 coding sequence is TGTGCCAGCAGCCGAAACCGGGGACTCGTAAACTACGAGCAGTACTTC.

The CDR3 region is CATSGALAAEQFF. For the CDR3, the DNA is TGTGCCACCAGTGGGGCCCTAGCGGCGGAGCAGTTCTTC. V gene TRBV24-1 combines with J gene TRBJ2-1, with TRBD2 matching over 7 bases. This CDR3 comprises 13 residues. Looked up from germline, CDR1 is KGHDR and CDR2 is SFDVKD. V lost 5 bases and J lost 10; bases outside the gene matches: 7.